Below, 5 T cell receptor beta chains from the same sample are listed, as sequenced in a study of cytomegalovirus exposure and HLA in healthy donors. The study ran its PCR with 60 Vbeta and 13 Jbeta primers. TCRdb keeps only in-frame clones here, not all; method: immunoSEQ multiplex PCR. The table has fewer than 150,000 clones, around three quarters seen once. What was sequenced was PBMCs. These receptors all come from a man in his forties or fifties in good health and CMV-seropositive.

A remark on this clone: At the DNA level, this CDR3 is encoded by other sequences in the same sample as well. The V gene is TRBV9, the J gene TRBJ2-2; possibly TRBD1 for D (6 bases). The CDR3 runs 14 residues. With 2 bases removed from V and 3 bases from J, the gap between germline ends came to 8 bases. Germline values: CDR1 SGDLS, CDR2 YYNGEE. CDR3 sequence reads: CASSVQGYTGELFF. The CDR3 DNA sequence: TGTGCCAGCAGCGTTCAGGGGTACACCGGGGAGCTGTTTTTT.

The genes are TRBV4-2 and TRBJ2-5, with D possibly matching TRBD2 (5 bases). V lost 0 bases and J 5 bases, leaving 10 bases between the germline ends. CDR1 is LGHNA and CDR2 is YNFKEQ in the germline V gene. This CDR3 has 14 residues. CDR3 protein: CASSQDSASETQYF. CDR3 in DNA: TGTGCCAGCAGCCAAGATAGCGCGTCGGAGACCCAGTACTTC.

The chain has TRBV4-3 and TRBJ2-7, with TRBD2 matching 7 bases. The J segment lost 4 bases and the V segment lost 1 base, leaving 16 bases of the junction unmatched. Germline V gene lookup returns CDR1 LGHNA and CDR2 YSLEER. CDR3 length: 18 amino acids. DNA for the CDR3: TGCGCCAGCAGCCAAGGGGTAGAGCGGGGAGCTTCCGCGTACGAGCAGTACTTC. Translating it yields CASSQGVERGASAYEQYF.

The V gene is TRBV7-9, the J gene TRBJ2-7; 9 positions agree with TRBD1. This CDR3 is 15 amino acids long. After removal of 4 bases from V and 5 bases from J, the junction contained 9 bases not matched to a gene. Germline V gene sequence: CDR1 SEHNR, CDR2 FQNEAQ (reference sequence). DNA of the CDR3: TGTGCCAGCAGCTCTTCCGGGACAGGGAGTAACGAGCAGTACTTC. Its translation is CASSSSGTGSNEQYF.

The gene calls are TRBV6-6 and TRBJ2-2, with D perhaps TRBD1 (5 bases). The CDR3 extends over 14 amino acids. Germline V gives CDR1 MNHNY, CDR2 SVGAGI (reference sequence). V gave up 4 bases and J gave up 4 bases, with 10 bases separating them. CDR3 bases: TGTGCCAGCAGTTCCTCTAGGGGCACCGGGGAGCTGTTTTTT. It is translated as CASSSSRGTGELFF.